This T cell receptor (beta chain) was recovered during a study of early T cells in non-severe SARS-CoV-2 infection (dated by TCRdb to the early 2020s). Study-wide context: Bulk RNA from unsorted whole blood was used for TCR sequencing, so alpha and beta chains could not be paired. Paper-wide results and their limitations: VDJdb matching was skewed toward anti-spike CD8 responses and likely underestimated virus-specific expansions by missing private and CD4 specificities.

Relative to germline, V is 0 bases shorter and J is 1 base shorter, with 7 bases between their ends. The germline V gene supplies CDR1 SGHRS and CDR2 YFSETQ. The CDR3 goes from the cysteine to the phenylalanine over 14 residues. Left in the record is the CDR3 DNA by itself, 42 bases read in frame from the first base. Set within a cohort of healthcare workers in London, UK, this nested case-control study involved weekly PCR testing of nasopharyngeal swabs along with blood sampling. Healthcare workers were enrolled in the week of the UK lockdown, from 23 to 31 March 2020, and were followed every week for up to roughly 16 weeks. Library prep was done by 5' RACE. For sequencing, a NextSeq 500 was employed. The TCR library protocol attached unique molecular identifiers to individual cDNA molecules to correct for sequencing error and PCR bias. TCR alpha and beta chains were both sequenced, and the abundances of alpha and beta sequences in each sample were closely correlated with each other. The authors processed their data as follows. Decombinator V4 was used to annotate the V gene, J gene and CDR3 of the TCR sequences. TCRs were defined as expanded if a significant change between any two time points was detected under a Poisson model with p below 0.0001. TCR abundances were normalised to the total number of TCRs sequenced in each sample and reported as counts per million. MAIT TCRs were defined by TRAV1-2 paired with TRAJ12, TRAJ20 or TRAJ33, and iNKT TCRs by TRAV10 paired with TRAJ18. VDJdb, accessed on 1 November 2021, was searched for TCRs annotated for CMV, EBV and SARS-CoV-2, and TCRs annotated for more than one antigen were excluded. TCRdb trimmed the raw reads at Q25, called clones with MiXCR and kept productive beta chains. Duplicate CDR3 protein sequences are folded into a single record with the most common DNA and genes. In this record, the V and J calls reflect TCRdb's handling and not the investigators' own analysis. The sample data list 90,000 to 130,000 distinct CDR3 sequences, and 9.5% to 13% of these were observed just once. Around 3% of the sample is taken by the ten largest.

This clonotype occurred many times. Its antigen remains unidentified. Nothing much larger sits one base from this clone, and base qualities are not available. The rearrangement combines TRBV5-1 with TRBJ1-1; the D segment cannot be called with confidence. This receptor was obtained from an adult who was a healthcare worker with PCR-confirmed SARS-CoV-2 infection or an uninfected control (not recorded which). Sequenced sample: whole blood. The DNA sequence is TGCGCCAGCAGCTTGGGCTTACCGAACACTGAAGCTTTCTTT. The translation is CASSLGLPNTEAFF.